A selection of T cell receptor beta chains follows, all from one sample in a study of cytomegalovirus exposure and HLA in healthy donors. The method was immunoSEQ multiplex PCR; TCRdb's version includes in-frame clones alone and lacks a portion of them. The sample includes 150,000 to 200,000 clones, over 85% seen only once; the top ten take under 13%. Sample: PBMCs. These receptors originate from a woman aged 18-30 years in good health and CMV-seropositive. Both conserved end residues are part of each CDR3. The D gene is left open where the match is weak. Clone size is given for some rows only: seen once, a few or many times, or a class if the clone is expanded.

j_call | clone_size | d_call | v_call | cdr3_nt | cdr3_aa
TRBJ2-7 | NA | NA | TRBV13 | TGTGCCAGCACCGGGACAAACCATACCTACGAGCAGTACTTC | CASTGTNHTYEQYF
TRBJ2-7 | once | NA | TRBV5-1 | TGCGCCAGCAGCTTCGACAGACCCTACGAGCAGTACTTC | CASSFDRPYEQYF
TRBJ2-1 | once | NA | TRBV20-1 | TGCAGTGCTAGAGAAAGGATGACTGAGTTCTTC | CSARERMTEFF
TRBJ1-2 | NA | TRBD1 | TRBV6-5 | TGTGCCAGCAGTTCTTCAACCGACAGGGGGAAAGGCTACACCTTC | CASSSSTDRGKGYTF
TRBJ2-7 | once | TRBD2 | TRBV5-6 | TGTGCCAGCAGCCCGTGGGGCGGGAGGTTCCACGAGCAGTACTTC | CASSPWGGRFHEQYF
TRBJ2-1 | NA | TRBD2 | TRBV10-3 | TGTGCCATCAGTGAGTATGCAAGCGGGAACAATGAGCAGTTCTTC | CAISEYASGNNEQFF
TRBJ1-2 | NA | NA | TRBV7-9 | TGTGCCAGCAGCTTAGGTGCGGCGTTTGGAGGCTACACCTTC | CASSLGAAFGGYTF
TRBJ2-2 | NA | TRBD1 | TRBV28 | TGTGCCAGCAGTTTTCTGGGACAGGGAACCGGGGAGCTGTTTTTT | CASSFLGQGTGELFF
TRBJ2-1 | NA | NA | TRBV5-1 | TGCGCCAGCAGCTTGTTTCTAGCGAACAATGAGCAGTTCTTC | CASSLFLANNEQFF
TRBJ2-7 | once | TRBD1 | TRBV27 | TGTGCCAGCAGTGTACAGGGGGAGCGGCCCTACGAGCAGTACTTC | CASSVQGERPYEQYF
TRBJ2-5 | NA | TRBD1 | TRBV19 | TGTGCCAGTTCGTTCGGGACAGGGGGAAGTGGGGAGACCCAGTACTTC | CASSFGTGGSGETQYF
TRBJ2-1 | NA | TRBD2 | TRBV29-1 | TGCAGCGTTGAACGCCTAGCGGGAGATCGTAATGAGCAGTTCTTC | CSVERLAGDRNEQFF
TRBJ2-7 | once | NA | TRBV28 | TGTGCCAGCAGCCTCGCCGGGACTTCCTACGAGCAGTACTTC | CASSLAGTSYEQYF
TRBJ1-1 | NA | NA | TRBV10-2 | TGCGCCAGCAGTGCCCTTGGTGGGCCGAACACTGAAGCTTTCTTT | CASSALGGPNTEAFF
TRBJ2-4 | NA | TRBD2 | TRBV30 | TGTGCCTGGAGTGGTCGCGGGGGGGGAGCCAAAAACATTCAGTACTTC | CAWSGRGGGAKNIQYF
TRBJ2-3 | once | TRBD2 | TRBV7-3 | TGTGCCAGCAGCCGCCAACCTAGCGGGTATGGCACAGATACGCAGTATTTT | CASSRQPSGYGTDTQYF
TRBJ2-2 | NA | TRBD1 | TRBV10-2 | TGCGCCAGCAGGGAAGGGGGCGGGAACACCGGGGAGCTGTTTTTT | CASREGGGNTGELFF
TRBJ2-7 | NA | TRBD2 | TRBV9 | TGTGCCAGCAGCGTATGGGGACTAGTATATGACGAGCAGTACTTC | CASSVWGLVYDEQYF
TRBJ2-2 | NA | NA | TRBV7-2 | TGTGCCAGCAGCTTATTCGCGAGGGCCAACACCGGGGAGCTGTTTTTT | CASSLFARANTGELFF
TRBJ1-1 | NA | NA | TRBV4-3 | TGCGCCAGCAGCCAAGCCACCGGACTGAGCACTGAAGCTTTCTTT | CASSQATGLSTEAFF
TRBJ1-5 | NA | NA | TRBV18 | TGTGCCAGCTCACGGACAGCCAATCAGCCCCAGCATTTT | CASSRTANQPQHF
TRBJ2-5 | NA | TRBD2 | TRBV7-8 | TGTGCCAGCACCCCGGGGGGTGGCGGGGTGGAGACCCAGTACTTC | CASTPGGGGVETQYF
TRBJ1-4 | NA | TRBD1 | TRBV18 | TGTGCCAGCTCACCGGGACAGGGGAATGAAAAACTGTTTTTT | CASSPGQGNEKLFF
TRBJ1-2 | NA | NA | TRBV29-1 | TGCAGCGTTGACCTCGTCCGGTATGGCTACACCTTC | CSVDLVRYGYTF
TRBJ2-6 | NA | NA | TRBV4-2 | TGTGCCAGCAGCCAAGGGAGTGGCCCTCCGGGTGGGGCCAACGTCCTGACTTTC | CASSQGSGPPGGANVLTF
TRBJ2-1 | once | NA | TRBV19 | TGTGCCAGTAGTATTACGGGAGTAAGGAATGAGCAGTTCTTC | CASSITGVRNEQFF
TRBJ1-1 | NA | TRBD1 | TRBV5-6 | TGTGCCAGCAGCTTTGGGAACAGGGGCACTGAAGCTTTCTTT | CASSFGNRGTEAFF
TRBJ2-3 | NA | TRBD2 | TRBV7-3 | TGTGCCAGCAGCTCCAGCGGGATCGGGTGGGATACGCAGTATTTT | CASSSSGIGWDTQYF
TRBJ2-3 | NA | TRBD2 | TRBV5-1 | TGCGCCAGCAGCTTGGGGTCGTCGTTAGCGGGAGATACGCAGTATTTT | CASSLGSSLAGDTQYF
TRBJ2-7 | few | TRBD1 | TRBV7-9 | TGTGCCAGCAGCTCCACAGGGGTGTCCTACGAGCAGTACTTC | CASSSTGVSYEQYF
TRBJ2-3 | NA | TRBD2 | TRBV6-1 | TGTGCCAGCGGACCTCTAGCGGGAGGGGGTGATACGCAGTATTTT | CASGPLAGGGDTQYF
TRBJ1-5 | few | NA | TRBV29-1 | TGCAGCGTACTCACAGGGAATCAGCCCCAGCATTTT | CSVLTGNQPQHF
TRBJ2-7 | NA | TRBD2 | TRBV5-6 | TGTGCCAGCAGCTTGGGACTAGCGGGGTCCGAGCAGTACTTC | CASSLGLAGSEQYF
TRBJ1-2 | NA | TRBD1 | TRBV4-1 | TGCGCCAGCAGCCCCGGGAGGGGGCTAATCTATGGCTACACCTTC | CASSPGRGLIYGYTF
TRBJ1-1 | NA | NA | TRBV5-4 | TGTGCCAGCAGCTTGTCGGGGGGCTGGACTGAAGCTTTCTTT | CASSLSGGWTEAFF
TRBJ2-1 | NA | TRBD2 | TRBV28 | TGTGCCAGCAGTTTGGAACGGGAGGACTACAATGAGCAGTTCTTC | CASSLEREDYNEQFF
TRBJ1-1 | NA | TRBD1 | TRBV5-4 | TGTGCCAGCAGCTCCCGGGACAGGGCACCCACTGAAGCTTTCTTT | CASSSRDRAPTEAFF
TRBJ2-7 | once | TRBD1 | TRBV27 | TGTGCCAGCAGTTTGTCCCCGGGACAGGGACTCGAGCAGTACTTC | CASSLSPGQGLEQYF
TRBJ1-3 | NA | TRBD1 | TRBV6-1 | TGTGCCAGCAGTGCCCGGGACAGAAAGTTCTCGTTCTCTGGAAACACCATATATTTT | CASSARDRKFSFSGNTIYF
TRBJ1-2 | NA | NA | TRBV30 | TGTGCCTGGAAACTCCAACTAATGATGTATGGCTACACCTTC | CAWKLQLMMYGYTF
TRBJ2-2 | once | NA | TRBV27 | TGTGCCAGCAGTTTTTCGACAGACACCGGGGAGCTGTTTTTT | CASSFSTDTGELFF
TRBJ2-7 | NA | TRBD1 | TRBV27 | TGTGCCAGCAGTTTTCGGGACAGGGGAACCTACGAGCAGTACTTC | CASSFRDRGTYEQYF
TRBJ2-2 | NA | TRBD1 | TRBV29-1 | TGCAGCGTGGACAGGGCAGGCGGGGAGCTGTTTTTT | CSVDRAGGELFF
TRBJ2-5 | NA | TRBD1 | TRBV30 | TGTGCCTTATTGACAGGGGGGAGTCCGGAGACCCAGTACTTC | CALLTGGSPETQYF
TRBJ2-5 | NA | NA | TRBV15 | TGTGCCACCAGCAGGGAGAACAGGGTAGGGGAGACCCAGTACTTC | CATSRENRVGETQYF
TRBJ2-5 | NA | TRBD2 | TRBV27 | TGTGCCAGCAGTTTTCGCAGGGAGGGCAGGGAGACCCAGTACTTC | CASSFRREGRETQYF